One sample yielded the 21 T cell receptor beta chains listed below, sequenced in a study of T cell responses to AZD1222 COVID-19 vaccine. Method: immunoSEQ multiplex PCR; TCRdb's copy keeps in-frame clones and lacks some. The table records 110,000 or so clones, approximately 90% of them present only once. Sequences were derived from peripheral blood, sampled on day 0 of AZD1222 vaccination. These receptors came from an adult in good health.

This clone was counted a single time. The genes are TRBV11-2 and TRBJ1-1, with D tentatively TRBD1 (6 bases). The CDR3 spans 15 residues. The V end was cut by 3 bases, the J end by 7 bases, with 18 bases between. Per the germline V gene, CDR1 is SGHAT and CDR2 is FQNNGV. This chain's CDR3 is CASSFLQGPNREAFF. CDR3 DNA sequence: TGTGCCAGCAGCTTCCTTCAGGGGCCTAACCGTGAAGCTTTCTTT.

This clone was found a few times. The chain couples TRBV27 to TRBJ1-2, with a possible D match to TRBD1 (5 bases). CDR1 is MNHEY, CDR2 SMNVEV, per germline (reference sequence). The CDR3 covers 12 residues. V was pared by 7 bases and J by 3 bases, with 9 bases between. CDR3: CASMSGHYGYTF. Here the CDR3 DNA reads TGTGCCAGCATGTCAGGGCACTATGGCTACACCTTC.

This chain links TRBV3-1 (or the pseudogene TRBV3-2) with TRBJ2-1, with a tentative D call TRBD2 (5 bases). Germline assignment: CDR1 LGHDT and CDR2 YNNKEL (reference sequence). The CDR3 loop spans 14 amino acids. The V and J ends lost 3 bases and 1 base respectively, with 7 bases between them. CDR3 amino acids: CASSQRRSYNEQFF. CDR3 DNA: TGTGCCAGCAGCCAGAGGAGGTCCTACAATGAGCAGTTCTTC.

Only a few counts were recorded for this clone. The V gene is TRBV21-1, the J gene TRBJ2-7; the table's D call of TRBD2 was not tested on the DNA. TRBV21-1 is recorded as a pseudogene. The CDR3 length is 16 residues. The CDR3 bases are TGTGCCAGCAGCAAAGTGGCTAGCGGGGGCTCCTACGAGCAGTACTTC. It codes for CASSKVASGGSYEQYF.

The V call is TRBV20-1, the J call TRBJ2-3; no clear D gene. The V and J ends lost 5 bases and 0 bases respectively, with 3 bases between them. Germline CDR1 reads DFQATT; CDR2 reads SNEGSKA (reference sequence). The CDR3 has 11 amino acids. The DNA of the CDR3 is TGCAGTGCTCATAGCACAGATACGCAGTATTTT. Amino acids: CSAHSTDTQYF.

CDR3 DNA sequence: TGTGCCAGCAGCTTGGAGCAGGGGCAAAATTCACCCCTCCACTTT. Its translation: CASSLEQGQNSPLHF. This chain links TRBV5-8 with TRBJ1-6; TRBD1 might be the D (6 bases). Germline lookup yields CDR1 SGHTS and CDR2 YDEGEE. The CDR3 totals 15 residues. V was shortened by 0 bases and J by 7 bases, with 11 bases between the two germline ends.

The chain joins TRBV11-1 to TRBJ2-7; D is possibly TRBD1 or TRBD2 (5 bases each). The germline V gene has CDR1 SGHAT and CDR2 FQDESV (reference sequence). This CDR3 contains 14 residues. V was pared by 0 bases and J by 3 bases, with 9 bases between. CDR3 sequence reads: CASSLAGTVYEQYF. The CDR3 DNA sequence: TGTGCCAGCAGCTTAGCGGGGACGGTCTACGAGCAGTACTTC.

The chain couples TRBV11-3 to TRBJ2-1; maybe TRBD2 (6 bases). Trimming shortened V by 0 bases and J by 1 base, and 7 bases separated the two germline ends. Germline V gives CDR1 SGHNT, CDR2 YENEEA. This CDR3 is built from 15 residues. The CDR3 sequence is CASSLDGGSYNEQFF. CDR3 bases: TGTGCCAGCAGCTTAGATGGGGGGTCCTACAATGAGCAGTTCTTC.

The chain is built from TRBV9 and TRBJ1-3; no reliable D call. CDR1 and CDR2 (germline): SGDLS, YYNGEE. This CDR3 has 14 amino acids. Deletions cut 0 bases from V and 9 bases from J, with 13 bases between. CDR3 residues: CASSVGPADGTIYF. CDR3 sequence (DNA): TGTGCCAGCAGCGTAGGCCCGGCGGATGGCACCATATATTTT.

This clone has just one count. V gene TRBV29-1 combines with J gene TRBJ1-5, with D possibly matching TRBD1 (5 bases). Germline V gene data show CDR1 as SQVTM and CDR2 as ANQGSEA. The length of the CDR3 is 14 residues. Trimming took 6 bases from V and 6 from J, leaving 18 bases between them. CDR3 DNA sequence: TGCAGCGTCTCCGCTGGGGCGTTCGGTCAGCCCCAGCATTTT. It is translated as CSVSAGAFGQPQHF.

The chain joins TRBV28 to TRBJ1-1, with TRBD1 matching over 10 bases. This CDR3 contains 15 residues. The germline gives CDR1 MDHEN, CDR2 SYDVKM. V shed 5 bases, J shed 4 bases, and the junction held 7 bases outside the gene matches. CDR3 sequence: CASSRRGTGVTEAFF. The DNA for the CDR3 is TGTGCCAGCAGTCGACGTGGGACAGGGGTCACTGAAGCTTTCTTT.

The chain has TRBV9 and TRBJ1-2; D is unclear. V shed 2 bases and J shed 2 bases, with 13 bases lying between them. This CDR3 spans 15 amino acids. Germline V lookup: CDR1 SGDLS, CDR2 YYNGEE. The DNA of the CDR3 is TGTGCCAGCAGCGTGGGTGGCTCCGGGAACTATGGCTACACCTTC. Amino acids: CASSVGGSGNYGYTF. Variable domain in full (rest from reference TRBV9 and TRBJ1-2): DSGVTQTPKHLITATGQRVTLRCSPRSGDLSVYWYQQSLDQGLQFLIQYYNGEERAKGNILERFSAQQFPDLHSELNLSSLELGDSALYFCASSVGGSGNYGYTFGSGTRLTVV.

The chain has TRBV12-2 and TRBJ2-7; TRBD2 is the table's D call, not checked against the DNA. TRBV12-2 is a listed pseudogene. This CDR3 has 15 residues. The CDR3: CASRLTDYPSYEQYV. DNA for the CDR3: TGTGCAAGTCGCTTAACGGACTACCCTTCCTACGAGCAGTACGTC.

This rearrangement joins TRBV10-2 to TRBJ1-6; 7 nucleotides align to TRBD1. With V trimmed by 3 bases and J by 9 bases, 5 bases remained unmatched. Germline V gene sequence: CDR1 WSHSY, CDR2 SAAADI. There are 14 residues in the CDR3. The CDR3 reads CASSEVQGSSPLHF. The DNA of the CDR3 is TGCGCCAGCAGTGAAGTACAGGGGAGTTCACCCCTCCACTTT.

CDR3 region: CSVSGTSGISFGNEQFF. The CDR3 DNA is TGCAGCGTTTCCGGGACTAGCGGGATTAGTTTCGGGAATGAGCAGTTCTTC. The chain is built from TRBV29-1 and TRBJ2-1; 13 bases are a match to TRBD2. CDR1 and CDR2 (germline): SQVTM, ANQGSEA. V shed 5 bases, J shed 7 bases, and the junction held 14 bases outside the gene matches. The CDR3 sequence is 17 residues long.

The rearrangement uses TRBV20-1 and TRBJ1-2; TRBD1 agrees at 8 bases. The V segment lost 3 bases and the J segment 13 bases; nucleotides outside the gene matches: 19. This CDR3 spans 15 amino acids. The germline V gene encodes CDR1 DFQATT and CDR2 SNEGSKA (reference sequence). CDR3 sequence (DNA): TGCAGTGCTAGTGATACAGGCAGGGGGCCGGATACGGGCACCTTC. Its translation is CSASDTGRGPDTGTF.

The V gene is TRBV7-2, the J gene TRBJ1-4; TRBD1 is a possible D gene (6 bases). V was shortened by 5 bases and J by 7 bases, with 17 bases between the two germline ends. Germline V lookup: CDR1 SGHTA, CDR2 FQGNSA. The CDR3 is 15 residues long. The CDR3 loop is CASSAAQGAREKLFF. CDR3 nucleotides: TGTGCCAGCAGCGCCGCACAGGGAGCTCGTGAAAAACTGTTTTTT.

This chain uses TRBV12-3 or TRBV12-4 with TRBJ2-1; D unclear. The CDR3 spans 12 residues. Trimming cost V 5 bases and J 8 bases, with 10 bases left between them. The DNA of the CDR3 is TGTGCCAGCAGTCCGATTGAGTATGAGCAGTTCTTC. Amino acids: CASSPIEYEQFF.

This clone was observed once. The V gene is TRBV6-5, the J gene TRBJ2-7; 8 positions match TRBD1. Unmatched junction bases numbered 8, after V lost 4 bases and J lost 6 bases. Germline CDR1 and CDR2: MNHEY and SVGAGI. CDR3 size: 14 residues. In nucleotides, the CDR3 is TGTGCCAGCAGTTGGACAGGGAGGACGTCCGAGCAGTACGTC. Translation gives CASSWTGRTSEQYV.

This chain joins TRBV6-2 or TRBV6-3 and TRBJ2-2; 7 bases fit TRBD1. J gave up 1 base and V 4 bases, and 3 bases lay outside the gene matches. In germline, CDR1 is MNHEY, CDR2 SVGEGT. The CDR3 consists of 15 residues. The CDR3 DNA follows: TGTGCCAGCAGTTTTGACAGGGTGAACACCGGGGAGCTGTTTTTT. Residues: CASSFDRVNTGELFF.

The genes are TRBV5-8 and TRBJ1-2; perhaps TRBD1 as D (5 bases). The CDR3 totals 19 residues. Trimming stripped 0 bases from V and 4 bases from J, with 25 bases between. Germline CDR1 and CDR2: SGHTS and YDEGEE. The CDR3, as DNA: TGTGCCAGCAGCTTGGATTATGGACACTCGGGGGGAGGAAGCTATGGCTACACCTTC. This gives the protein CASSLDYGHSGGGSYGYTF.